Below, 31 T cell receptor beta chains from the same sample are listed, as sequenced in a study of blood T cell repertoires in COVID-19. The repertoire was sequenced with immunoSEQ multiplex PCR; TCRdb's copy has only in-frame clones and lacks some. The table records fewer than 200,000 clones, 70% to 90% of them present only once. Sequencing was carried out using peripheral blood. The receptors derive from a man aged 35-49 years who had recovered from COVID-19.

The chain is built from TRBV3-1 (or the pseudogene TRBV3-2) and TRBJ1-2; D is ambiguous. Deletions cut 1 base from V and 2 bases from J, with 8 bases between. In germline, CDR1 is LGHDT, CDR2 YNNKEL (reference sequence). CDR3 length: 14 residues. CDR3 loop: CASSQVNLNYGYTF. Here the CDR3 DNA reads TGTGCCAGCAGCCAAGTAAATCTGAACTATGGCTACACCTTC.

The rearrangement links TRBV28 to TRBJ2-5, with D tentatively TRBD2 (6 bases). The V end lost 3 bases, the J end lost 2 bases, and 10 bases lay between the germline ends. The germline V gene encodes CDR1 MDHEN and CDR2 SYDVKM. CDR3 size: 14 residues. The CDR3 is CASSLGTQQETQYF. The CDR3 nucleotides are TGTGCCAGCAGTTTGGGGACTCAGCAAGAGACCCAGTACTTC.

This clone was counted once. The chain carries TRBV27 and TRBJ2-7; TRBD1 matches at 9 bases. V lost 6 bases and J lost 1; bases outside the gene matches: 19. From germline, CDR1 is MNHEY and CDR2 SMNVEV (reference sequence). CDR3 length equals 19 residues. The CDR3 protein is CASSTTQGAAPYKSYEQYF. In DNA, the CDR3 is TGTGCCAGCAGCACTACACAGGGGGCCGCCCCTTACAAGTCCTACGAGCAGTACTTC.

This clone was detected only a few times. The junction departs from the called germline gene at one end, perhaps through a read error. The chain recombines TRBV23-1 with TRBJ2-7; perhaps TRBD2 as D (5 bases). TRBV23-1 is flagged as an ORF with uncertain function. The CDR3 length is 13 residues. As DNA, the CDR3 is TGCGCCAGCAGTCAATCGAGGACTTACTCGAGAGACTTC. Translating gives CASSQSRTYSRDF.

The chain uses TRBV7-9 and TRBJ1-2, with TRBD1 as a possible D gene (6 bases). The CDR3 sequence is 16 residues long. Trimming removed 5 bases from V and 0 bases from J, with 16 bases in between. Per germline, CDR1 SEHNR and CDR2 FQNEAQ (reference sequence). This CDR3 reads CASSLHQGLANYGYTF. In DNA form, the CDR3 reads TGTGCCAGCAGCCTCCATCAGGGGTTAGCTAACTATGGCTACACCTTC.

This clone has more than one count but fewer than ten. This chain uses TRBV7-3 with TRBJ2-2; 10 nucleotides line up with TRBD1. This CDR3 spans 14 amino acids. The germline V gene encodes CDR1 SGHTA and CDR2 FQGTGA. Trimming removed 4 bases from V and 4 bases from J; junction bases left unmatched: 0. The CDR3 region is CASSWDRGTGELFF. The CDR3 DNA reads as TGTGCCAGCAGCTGGGACAGGGGCACCGGGGAGCTGTTTTTT.

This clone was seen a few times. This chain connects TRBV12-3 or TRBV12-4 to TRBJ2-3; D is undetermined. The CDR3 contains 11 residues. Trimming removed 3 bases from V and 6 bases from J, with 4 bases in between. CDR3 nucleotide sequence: TGTGCCAGCAGTTTCGAGGATACGCAGTATTTT. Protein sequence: CASSFEDTQYF.

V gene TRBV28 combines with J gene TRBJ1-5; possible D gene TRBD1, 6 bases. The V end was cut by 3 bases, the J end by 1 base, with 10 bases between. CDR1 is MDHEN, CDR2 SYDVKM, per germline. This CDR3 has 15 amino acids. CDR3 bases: TGTGCCAGCAGTTTTCTTCAGGGGAGCAATCAGCCCCAGCATTTT. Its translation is CASSFLQGSNQPQHF.

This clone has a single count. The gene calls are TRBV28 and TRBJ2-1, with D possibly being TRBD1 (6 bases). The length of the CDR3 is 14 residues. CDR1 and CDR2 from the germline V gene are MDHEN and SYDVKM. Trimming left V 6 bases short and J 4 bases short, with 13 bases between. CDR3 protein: CASSPPGQYNEQFF. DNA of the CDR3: TGTGCCAGCAGCCCCCCCGGACAGTACAATGAGCAGTTCTTC.

DNA of the CDR3: TGTGCCAGCAGAGAGACAGGGGTCGGGAAAAGCGGCATTCAGTACTTC. Its translation: CASRETGVGKSGIQYF. The chain joins TRBV28 to TRBJ2-4; 8 bases match TRBD1. The CDR3 sequence is 16 residues long. The V segment lost 6 bases and the J segment 9 bases; nucleotides outside the gene matches: 16. Looked up from germline, CDR1 is MDHEN and CDR2 is SYDVKM.

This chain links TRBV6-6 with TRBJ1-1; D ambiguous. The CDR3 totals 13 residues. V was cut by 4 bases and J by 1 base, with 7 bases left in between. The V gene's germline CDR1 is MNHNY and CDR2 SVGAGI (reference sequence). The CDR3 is CASSSGRNTEAFF. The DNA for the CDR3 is TGTGCCAGCAGTTCCGGGAGGAACACTGAAGCTTTCTTT.

The CDR3 DNA reads TGCAGCGCTGACAGGCGGGGATTTGAGACCCAGTACTTC. Amino acid sequence: CSADRRGFETQYF. The rearrangement joins TRBV29-1 to TRBJ2-5; D could derive from TRBD1 or TRBD2 (6 bases each). Germline loops: CDR1 SQVTM, CDR2 ANQGSEA. The CDR3 has 13 residues. V was trimmed by 7 bases and J by 5 bases, leaving 17 bases between them.

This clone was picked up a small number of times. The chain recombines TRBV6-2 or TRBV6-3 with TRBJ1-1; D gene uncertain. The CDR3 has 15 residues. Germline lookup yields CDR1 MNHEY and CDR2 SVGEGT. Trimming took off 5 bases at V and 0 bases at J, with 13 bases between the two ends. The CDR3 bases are TGTGCCAGCAGTGTACGACACGGCATGAACACTGAAGCTTTCTTT. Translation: CASSVRHGMNTEAFF.

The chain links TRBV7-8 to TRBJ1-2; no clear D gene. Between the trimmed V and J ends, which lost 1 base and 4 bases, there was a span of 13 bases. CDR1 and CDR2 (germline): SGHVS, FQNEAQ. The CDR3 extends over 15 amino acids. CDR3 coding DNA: TGTGCCAGCAGCTTAGGAGGGTACGGTGGCTATGGCTACACCTTC. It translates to CASSLGGYGGYGYTF.

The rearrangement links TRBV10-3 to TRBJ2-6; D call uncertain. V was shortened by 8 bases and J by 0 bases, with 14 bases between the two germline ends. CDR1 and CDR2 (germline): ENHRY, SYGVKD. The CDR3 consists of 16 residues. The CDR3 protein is CAIPRHPSSGANVLTF. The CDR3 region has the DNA TGTGCCATCCCGAGACACCCGAGCTCTGGGGCCAACGTCCTGACTTTC.

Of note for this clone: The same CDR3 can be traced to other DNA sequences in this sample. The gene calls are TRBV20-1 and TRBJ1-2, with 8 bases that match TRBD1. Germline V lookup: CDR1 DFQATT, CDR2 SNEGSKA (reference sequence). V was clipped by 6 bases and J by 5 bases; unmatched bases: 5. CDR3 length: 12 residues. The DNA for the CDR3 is TGCAGTGCCAGTACAGGGGGGTATGGCTACACCTTC. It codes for CSASTGGYGYTF.

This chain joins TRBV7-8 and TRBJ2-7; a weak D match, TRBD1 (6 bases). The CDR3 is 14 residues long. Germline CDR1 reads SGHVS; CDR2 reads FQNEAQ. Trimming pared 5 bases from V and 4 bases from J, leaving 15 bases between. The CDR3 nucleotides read TGTGCCAGCAGCCTATCAGGGGTACGGTACGAGCAGTACTTC. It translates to CASSLSGVRYEQYF.

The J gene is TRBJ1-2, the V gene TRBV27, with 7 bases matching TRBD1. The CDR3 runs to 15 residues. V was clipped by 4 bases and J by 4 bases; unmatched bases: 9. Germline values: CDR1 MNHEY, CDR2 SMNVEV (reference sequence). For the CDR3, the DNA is TGTGCCAGCAGTTCCGCCAGAGGGACAGCCTATGGCTACACCTTC. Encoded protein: CASSSARGTAYGYTF.

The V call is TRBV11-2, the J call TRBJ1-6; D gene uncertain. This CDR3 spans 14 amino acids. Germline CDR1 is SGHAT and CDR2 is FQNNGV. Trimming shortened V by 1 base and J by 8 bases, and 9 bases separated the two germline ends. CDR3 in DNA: TGTGCCAGCAGCTTAGTATTACGGGATTCACCCCTCCACTTT. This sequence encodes CASSLVLRDSPLHF.

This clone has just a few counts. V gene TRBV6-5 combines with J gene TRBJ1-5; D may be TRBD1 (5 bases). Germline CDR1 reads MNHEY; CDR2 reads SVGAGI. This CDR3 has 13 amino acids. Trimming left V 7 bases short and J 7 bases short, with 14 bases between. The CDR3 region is CASNGAEEQPQHF. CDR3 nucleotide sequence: TGTGCCAGCAATGGGGCGGAAGAACAGCCCCAGCATTTT.

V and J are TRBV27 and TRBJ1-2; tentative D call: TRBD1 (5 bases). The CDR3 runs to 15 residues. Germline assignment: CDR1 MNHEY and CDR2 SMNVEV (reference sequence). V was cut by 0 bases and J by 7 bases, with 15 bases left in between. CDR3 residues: CASSLSGGVPSGYTF. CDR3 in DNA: TGTGCCAGCAGTTTATCCGGGGGGGTTCCTTCTGGCTACACCTTC.

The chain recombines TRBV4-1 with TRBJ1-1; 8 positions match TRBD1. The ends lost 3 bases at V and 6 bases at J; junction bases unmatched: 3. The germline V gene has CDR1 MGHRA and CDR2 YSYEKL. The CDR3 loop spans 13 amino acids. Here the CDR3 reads CASSQTGVSEAFF. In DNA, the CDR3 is TGCGCCAGCAGCCAGACAGGGGTGTCTGAAGCTTTCTTT.

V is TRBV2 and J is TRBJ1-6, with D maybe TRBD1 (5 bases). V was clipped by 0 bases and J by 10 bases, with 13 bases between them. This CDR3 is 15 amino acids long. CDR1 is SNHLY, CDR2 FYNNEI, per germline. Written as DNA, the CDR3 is TGTGCCAGCAGTGAAGCCCCGGCAGGGCGGTCACCCCTCCACTTT. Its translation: CASSEAPAGRSPLHF. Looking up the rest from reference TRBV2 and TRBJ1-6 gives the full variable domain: EPEVTQTPSHQVTQMGQEVILRCVPISNHLYFYWYRQILGQKVEFLVSFYNNEISEKSEIFDDQFSVERPDGSNFTLKIRSTKLEDSAMYFCASSEAPAGRSPLHFGNGTRLTVT.

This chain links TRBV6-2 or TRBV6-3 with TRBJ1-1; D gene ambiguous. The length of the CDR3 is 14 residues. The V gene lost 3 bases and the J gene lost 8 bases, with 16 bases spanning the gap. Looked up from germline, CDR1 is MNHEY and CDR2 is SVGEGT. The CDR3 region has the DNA TGTGCCAGCAGTTATTTTAGTGAGATTGTGGAAGCTTTCTTT. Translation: CASSYFSEIVEAFF.

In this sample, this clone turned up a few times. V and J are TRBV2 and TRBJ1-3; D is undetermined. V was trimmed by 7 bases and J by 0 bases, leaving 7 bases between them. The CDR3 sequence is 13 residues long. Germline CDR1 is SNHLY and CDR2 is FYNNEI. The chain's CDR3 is CASKEGSGNTIYF. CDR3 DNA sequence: TGTGCCAGCAAAGAGGGCTCTGGAAACACCATATATTTT.

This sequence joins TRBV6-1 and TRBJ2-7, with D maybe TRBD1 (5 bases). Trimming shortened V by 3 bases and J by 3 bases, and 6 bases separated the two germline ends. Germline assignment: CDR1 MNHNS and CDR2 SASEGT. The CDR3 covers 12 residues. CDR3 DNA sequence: TGTGCCAGCAGTGACGACAGCTACGAGCAGTACTTC. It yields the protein CASSDDSYEQYF.

CDR3 nucleotides: TGTGCCAGCAGCTTGCTTGACGGGAGCACAGATACGCAGTATTTT. This sequence encodes CASSLLDGSTDTQYF. V and J are TRBV5-5 and TRBJ2-3; D not resolved. V was cut by 1 base and J by 0 bases, with 9 bases left in between. Germline values: CDR1 SGHKS, CDR2 YYEKEE (reference sequence). CDR3 length equals 15 residues.

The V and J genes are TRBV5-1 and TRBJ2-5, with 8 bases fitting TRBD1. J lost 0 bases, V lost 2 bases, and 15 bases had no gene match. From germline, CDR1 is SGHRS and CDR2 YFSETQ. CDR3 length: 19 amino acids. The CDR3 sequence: CASSLPGPGGQINQETQYF. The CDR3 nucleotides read TGCGCCAGCAGCTTACCCGGGCCAGGGGGCCAGATAAACCAAGAGACCCAGTACTTC.

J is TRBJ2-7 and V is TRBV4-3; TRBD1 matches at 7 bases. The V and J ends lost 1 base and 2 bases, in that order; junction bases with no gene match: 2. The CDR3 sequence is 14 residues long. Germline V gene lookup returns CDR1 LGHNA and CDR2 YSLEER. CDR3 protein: CASSQAGGAYEQYF. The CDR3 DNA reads TGCGCCAGCAGCCAAGCAGGGGGAGCCTACGAGCAGTACTTC.

CDR3 amino acids: CASSPDTGELFF. CDR3 nucleotide sequence: TGTGCCAGCAGCCCAGACACCGGGGAGCTGTTTTTT. This sequence joins TRBV7-9 and TRBJ2-2; no definite D call. CDR3 length: 12 residues. The germline V gene has CDR1 SEHNR and CDR2 FQNEAQ (reference sequence). V lost 5 bases and J 3 bases, leaving 4 bases between the germline ends.

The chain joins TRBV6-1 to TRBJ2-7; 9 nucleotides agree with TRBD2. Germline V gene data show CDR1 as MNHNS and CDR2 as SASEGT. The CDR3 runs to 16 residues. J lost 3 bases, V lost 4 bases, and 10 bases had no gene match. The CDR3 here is CASSVELASGVYEQYF. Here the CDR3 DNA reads TGTGCCAGCAGTGTGGAATTGGCTAGCGGGGTCTACGAGCAGTACTTC.